Listed below are T cell receptor beta chains from one sample, sequenced in a study of blood T cell repertoires in COVID-19. Measured with immunoSEQ multiplex PCR; TCRdb has only the in-frame clones, and not every one. Of 150,000 to 200,000 clones detected, 85% appear once; the ten largest clones hold 3.3%. The source material was peripheral blood. All receptors derive from a human donor with acute or convalescent COVID-19. The donor label of this sample is uncertain. CDR3s leave out the opening cysteine and the closing phenylalanine or tryptophan. A D gene is named only where the DNA matches it firmly.

j_call: TRBJ1-2; v_call: TRBV19; d_call: TRBD1; cdr3_aa: ASTHPGQGNYGYT
j_call: TRBJ1-4; v_call: TRBV28; d_call: TRBD1; cdr3_aa: ASRETSGTGIEKLF
j_call: TRBJ1-3; v_call: TRBV9; d_call: TRBD1; cdr3_aa: ASSDRGSTIY
j_call: TRBJ1-5; v_call: TRBV5-5; d_call: -; cdr3_aa: ASSSQGNQPQH
j_call: TRBJ1-3; v_call: TRBV4-1; d_call: -; cdr3_aa: ASSPGIRGNTIY
j_call: TRBJ2-5; v_call: TRBV12-5; d_call: -; cdr3_aa: ASGLYPLEGAWETQY
j_call: TRBJ1-2; v_call: TRBV11-2; d_call: -; cdr3_aa: ASSLAGAGGYT
j_call: TRBJ2-1; v_call: TRBV10-3; d_call: -; cdr3_aa: AISEGARFWRGTGAGGNEQF
j_call: TRBJ2-7; v_call: TRBV27; d_call: TRBD1; cdr3_aa: ASSPWGQGAREQY
j_call: TRBJ1-1; v_call: TRBV11-2; d_call: TRBD1; cdr3_aa: ASSLKGGNTEAF
j_call: TRBJ2-5; v_call: TRBV7-9; d_call: TRBD2; cdr3_aa: ASSSPSGGDLLQETQY
j_call: TRBJ1-6; v_call: TRBV5-6; d_call: -; cdr3_aa: ASSNSGQAYNSPLH
j_call: TRBJ1-2; v_call: TRBV7-2; d_call: TRBD1; cdr3_aa: ASTQDWDRGLSGYT
j_call: TRBJ1-2; v_call: TRBV15; d_call: TRBD1; cdr3_aa: ATSRGTGGYGYT
j_call: TRBJ1-5; v_call: TRBV24-1; d_call: -; cdr3_aa: ATSEVTVNQPQH
j_call: TRBJ2-1; v_call: TRBV28; d_call: TRBD2; cdr3_aa: ASSFGLAGPTKF
j_call: TRBJ1-3; v_call: TRBV7-7; d_call: -; cdr3_aa: ASSPGTTGNTIY
j_call: TRBJ1-2; v_call: TRBV19; d_call: -; cdr3_aa: ASSMRRAVANYGYT
j_call: TRBJ2-2; v_call: TRBV7-9; d_call: -; cdr3_aa: ASSPNFSGVGELF
j_call: TRBJ1-5; v_call: TRBV18; d_call: -; cdr3_aa: ASSQGGASNQPQH
j_call: TRBJ2-5; v_call: TRBV4-1; d_call: TRBD1; cdr3_aa: ASSPGTGYQETQY
j_call: TRBJ2-2; v_call: TRBV7-9; d_call: -; cdr3_aa: ASSVTGNTGELF